Following are 6 T cell receptor beta chains from one sample sequenced in a study of a mutant IDH1 vaccine in newly diagnosed glioma. TCRdb's copy holds only in-frame clones and misses some; the assay was immunoSEQ multiplex PCR. The profile shows 35,000 to 45,000 clones, approximately 80% of them singletons. Time point given: week 35, safety follow-up. Vaccination comprised doses that each held 300 ug of mutant IDH1 20-mer peptide, plus topical imiquimod. Their specific antigens are unknown. This sample comprised PBMCs, obtained from a glioma patient whose treatment included an IDH1 peptide vaccine. The receptors come from a woman in her fifties or sixties with glioma.

The chain is built from TRBV5-1 and TRBJ2-2, with D perhaps TRBD1 (7 bases). Trimming took 1 base from V and 5 from J, leaving 12 bases between them. The CDR3 totals 15 residues. Germline assignment: CDR1 SGHRS and CDR2 YFSETQ. CDR3: CASSLSTGRTGELFF. The CDR3, as DNA: TGCGCCAGCAGCTTGTCGACAGGGAGGACCGGGGAGCTGTTTTTT.

The CDR3: CAWSLHGLAGGPSSYNEQFF. CDR3 nucleotides: TGTGCCTGGAGTCTACACGGACTAGCGGGGGGCCCAAGCTCCTACAATGAGCAGTTCTTC. The gene calls are TRBV30 and TRBJ2-1, with 14 nucleotides matching TRBD2. Germline loops: CDR1 GTSNPN, CDR2 SVGIG (reference sequence). This CDR3 region has 20 residues. Trimming took 2 bases from V and 0 from J; bases not matched to a gene: 12.

This chain joins TRBV7-9 and TRBJ2-7; 10 positions agree with TRBD1. Per the germline V gene, CDR1 is SEHNR and CDR2 is FQNEAQ (reference sequence). V shed 5 bases and J 4 bases; nucleotides not matched to a gene: 17. CDR3 length: 18 residues. CDR3 region: CASSARDRGSVGQYEQYF. CDR3 nucleotides: TGTGCCAGCAGCGCCCGGGACAGGGGAAGCGTGGGACAGTACGAGCAGTACTTC.

The gene calls are TRBV4-1 and TRBJ1-6; D remains unclear. This CDR3 is 16 amino acids long. Germline CDR1 reads MGHRA; CDR2 reads YSYEKL. V was pared by 3 bases and J by 0 bases, with 9 bases between. The CDR3 is CASSHERSSYNSPLHF. For the CDR3, the DNA is TGCGCCAGCAGCCACGAACGGAGCTCCTATAATTCACCCCTCCACTTT.

This sequence joins TRBV11-3 and TRBJ2-7; 13 bases line up with TRBD2. The V segment lost 0 bases and the J segment 2 bases; nucleotides outside the gene matches: 1. Germline V lookup: CDR1 SGHNT, CDR2 YENEEA. This CDR3 contains 16 residues. This CDR3 reads CASSLDGLAGAYEQYF. The CDR3 DNA is TGTGCCAGCAGCTTAGATGGACTAGCGGGGGCCTACGAGCAGTACTTC.

The chain is built from TRBV5-1 and TRBJ2-5; the D gene is possibly TRBD1 (5 bases). V shed 3 bases and J shed 5 bases, with 11 bases lying between them. Per the germline V gene, CDR1 is SGHRS and CDR2 is YFSETQ. The CDR3 is 13 residues long. CDR3 sequence reads: CASSSQGSETQYF. CDR3 nucleotides: TGCGCCAGCAGCTCTCAGGGTAGTGAGACCCAGTACTTC.